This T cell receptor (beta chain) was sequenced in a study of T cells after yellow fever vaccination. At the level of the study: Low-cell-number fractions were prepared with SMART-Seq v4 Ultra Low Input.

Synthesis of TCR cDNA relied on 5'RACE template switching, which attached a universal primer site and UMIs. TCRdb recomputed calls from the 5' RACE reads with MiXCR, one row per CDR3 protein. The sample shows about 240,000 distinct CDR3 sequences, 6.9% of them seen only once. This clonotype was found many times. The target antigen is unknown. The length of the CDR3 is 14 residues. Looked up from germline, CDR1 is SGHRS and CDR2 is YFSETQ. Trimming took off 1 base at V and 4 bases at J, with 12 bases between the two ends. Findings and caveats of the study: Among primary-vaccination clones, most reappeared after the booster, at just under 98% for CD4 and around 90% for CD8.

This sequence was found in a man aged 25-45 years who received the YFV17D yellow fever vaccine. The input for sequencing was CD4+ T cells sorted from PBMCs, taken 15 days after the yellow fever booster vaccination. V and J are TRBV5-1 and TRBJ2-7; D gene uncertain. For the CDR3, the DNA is TGCGCCAGCAGCTTGACTGGTGACCTTTACGAGCAGTACTTC. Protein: CASSLTGDLYEQYF.